These 15 T cell receptor beta chains share one sample of origin, sequenced in a study of blood T cell repertoires in COVID-19. Produced via immunoSEQ multiplex PCR; TCRdb's table is partial and in-frame only. The table includes around 68,000 clones, 75% to 90% detected once. The sequenced material came from peripheral blood. The receptors come from a man aged 35-49 years with COVID-19, enrolled during active disease.

The chain has TRBV2 and TRBJ1-2; 8 bases are a match to TRBD1. CDR3 length: 14 amino acids. V lost 5 bases, J lost 5 bases, and 7 bases stayed unmatched. Germline values: CDR1 SNHLY, CDR2 FYNNEI. The CDR3 loop is CASSPRWTGYGYTF. The DNA for the CDR3 is TGTGCCAGCAGTCCTCGTTGGACAGGGTATGGCTACACCTTC.

The gene calls are TRBV7-6 and TRBJ1-1; D not certain. The CDR3 sequence is 14 residues long. With 0 bases removed from V and 3 bases from J, the gap between germline ends came to 8 bases. CDR1 and CDR2 from the germline V gene are SGHVS and FNYEAQ. CDR3 region: CASSLADTYTEAFF. Written as DNA, the CDR3 is TGTGCCAGCAGCTTAGCCGATACATACACTGAAGCTTTCTTT.

The V gene is TRBV19, the J gene TRBJ2-7, with TRBD2 matching 8 bases. The length of the CDR3 is 14 residues. J lost 7 bases, V lost 6 bases, and 11 bases had no gene match. Germline V gene sequence: CDR1 LNHDA, CDR2 SQIVND (reference sequence). CDR3 loop: CASRGPAGATEQYF. Written as DNA, the CDR3 is TGTGCCAGTAGAGGCCCAGCGGGAGCTACGGAGCAGTACTTC.

This chain connects TRBV4-1 to TRBJ1-6; D unresolved. The germline V gene has CDR1 MGHRA and CDR2 YSYEKL. Trimming shortened V by 0 bases and J by 8 bases, and 5 bases separated the two germline ends. The CDR3 loop spans 13 amino acids. This CDR3 is CASSQESDSPLHF. CDR3 coding DNA: TGCGCCAGCAGCCAAGAGTCGGATTCACCCCTCCACTTT.

The V and J genes are TRBV25-1 and TRBJ2-7; TRBD2 matches 7 bases. J gave up 0 bases and V 3 bases, and 2 bases lay outside the gene matches. The CDR3 consists of 14 residues. Germline CDR1 MGHDK, CDR2 SYGVNS. Here the CDR3 reads CASSEGGSSYEQYF. CDR3 bases: TGTGCCAGCAGTGAGGGAGGGTCCTCCTACGAGCAGTACTTC.

The chain links TRBV6-1 to TRBJ1-2; 9 bases map to TRBD1. Germline CDR1 reads MNHNS; CDR2 reads SASEGT. Unmatched junction bases numbered 7, after V lost 5 bases and J lost 3 bases. CDR3 size: 15 residues. The CDR3 sequence is CASSSERDRDYGYTF. CDR3 DNA sequence: TGTGCCAGCAGTTCCGAGCGGGACAGGGACTATGGCTACACCTTC.

J is TRBJ2-6 and V is TRBV3-1 (or the pseudogene TRBV3-2); D is undetermined. Trimming took off 0 bases at V and 0 bases at J, with 6 bases between the two ends. Germline CDR1 is LGHDT and CDR2 is YNNKEL (reference sequence). The CDR3 runs to 16 residues. The CDR3 region is CASSQDLSSGANVLTF. CDR3 nucleotide sequence: TGTGCCAGCAGCCAAGATCTCTCCTCTGGGGCCAACGTCCTGACTTTC.

The chain is built from TRBV10-2 and TRBJ1-6; D remains ambiguous. V gave up 6 bases and J gave up 10 bases, with 10 bases separating them. Germline V lookup: CDR1 WSHSY, CDR2 SAAADI. The CDR3 is 12 residues long. The CDR3 loop is CASSPPVSPLHF. The CDR3 coding sequence is TGCGCCAGCAGCCCTCCCGTGTCACCCCTCCACTTT.

The J gene is TRBJ1-2, the V gene TRBV6-4; possible D gene TRBD1, 6 bases. Germline CDR1 and CDR2: MRHNA and SNTAGT. This CDR3 has 16 amino acids. The V and J ends lost 6 bases and 2 bases respectively, with 19 bases between them. The CDR3 sequence is CASSDTRAGANYGYTF. The CDR3 region has the DNA TGTGCCAGCAGCGACACTCGGGCAGGGGCGAACTATGGCTACACCTTC.

The chain employs TRBV5-1 and TRBJ1-5, with a weak D call TRBD1 (6 bases). The CDR3 has 15 amino acids. The germline V gene has CDR1 SGHRS and CDR2 YFSETQ. Trimming took off 4 bases at V and 9 bases at J, with 20 bases between the two ends. The CDR3 here is CASSLTAGAAAPQHF. The CDR3 DNA reads TGCGCCAGCAGCCTGACGGCAGGGGCCGCCGCGCCCCAGCATTTT.

A few counts support this clone. The rearrangement links TRBV4-1 to TRBJ1-3; D is perhaps TRBD1 (5 bases). The germline V and J ends were trimmed by 0 bases and 1 base, with 10 bases remaining between them. The CDR3 runs 16 residues. Germline CDR1 and CDR2: MGHRA and YSYEKL. This CDR3 is CASSQDLSGSGNTIYF. The CDR3 DNA follows: TGCGCCAGCAGCCAAGATCTCTCAGGGTCTGGAAACACCATATATTTT.

This sequence joins TRBV7-9 and TRBJ2-1, with D maybe TRBD2 (6 bases). CDR1 and CDR2 from the germline V gene are SEHNR and FQNEAQ (reference sequence). The CDR3 consists of 15 residues. Trimming pared 1 base from V and 5 bases from J, leaving 12 bases between. The CDR3 bases are TGTGCCAGCAGCTTAGGCTCGGCGGGGCACAATGAGCAGTTCTTC. This gives the protein CASSLGSAGHNEQFF.

The chain is built from TRBV6-1 and TRBJ2-3; TRBD2 aligns across 8 bases. The germline V gene encodes CDR1 MNHNS and CDR2 SASEGT. This CDR3 has 15 amino acids. The J segment lost 6 bases and the V segment lost 3 bases, leaving 8 bases of the junction unmatched. CDR3 protein: CASSDRSGGYDTQYF. CDR3 DNA: TGTGCCAGCAGTGATAGAAGCGGGGGTTACGATACGCAGTATTTT.

The chain couples TRBV23-1 to TRBJ1-4; a possible D gene is TRBD1 (5 bases). TRBV23-1 is assigned to the ORF class and has an uncertain function. The CDR3 totals 17 residues. V was cut by 0 bases and J by 1 base, with 12 bases left in between. The chain's CDR3 is CASSQSGGRGTNEKLFF. The CDR3 DNA is TGCGCCAGCAGTCAATCCGGAGGGAGGGGAACTAATGAAAAACTGTTTTTT.

DNA for the CDR3: TGCGCCACCCAGAGGGCCGGGACAGGGGCTGAGACCCAGTACTTC. This encodes CATQRAGTGAETQYF. The chain uses TRBV5-1 and TRBJ2-5, with 10 bases fitting TRBD1. Germline V gene sequence: CDR1 SGHRS, CDR2 YFSETQ. V dropped 9 bases and J dropped 5; count of bases not matched to a gene: 13. The CDR3 is made up of 15 amino acids.